Listed below are T cell receptor beta chains from one sample, sequenced in a study of T cell responses to AZD1222 COVID-19 vaccine. Method: immunoSEQ multiplex PCR; TCRdb's copy keeps in-frame clones and lacks some. Of 100,000 to 150,000 clones in the sample, around 90% were seen once. The sequencing here drew on peripheral blood, taken on day 0 of AZD1222 vaccination. The receptors originated from an adult in good health. Each CDR3 is given with its conserved first and last residue. D genes are given only for firm matches. A row's size may be missing; if present it is once, few, many or a size class.

len	abundance	v_gene	d_gene	j_gene	CDR3aa	CDR3nt
16	once	TRBV7-6	TRBD1	TRBJ1-3	CASSSGQGGTGNTIYF	TGTGCCAGCAGCTCAGGACAGGGTGGAACTGGAAACACCATATATTTT
14	NA	TRBV5-8	NA	TRBJ1-2	CASSYRQLSYGYTF	TGTGCCAGCAGTTATCGACAGCTTTCCTATGGCTACACCTTC
17	NA	TRBV7-2	TRBD1	TRBJ2-2	CASSLVWDRVYSGELFF	TGTGCCAGCAGCTTAGTGTGGGACAGGGTGTATTCCGGGGAGCTGTTTTTT
12	NA	TRBV12-3/TRBV12-4	NA	TRBJ2-5	CASTPGQETQYF	TGTGCCAGCACCCCAGGACAAGAGACCCAGTACTTC
13	NA	TRBV5-8	NA	TRBJ2-5	CASSFPGGETQYF	TGTGCCAGCAGCTTCCCTGGAGGAGAGACCCAGTACTTC
13	NA	TRBV19	NA	TRBJ1-1	CASSPLGNTEAFF	TGTGCCAGTAGCCCGCTGGGGAACACTGAAGCTTTCTTT
12	NA	TRBV7-2	NA	TRBJ2-4	CASSFPPNIQYF	TGTGCCAGCAGCTTTCCCCCAAACATTCAGTACTTC
13	NA	TRBV12-3/TRBV12-4	NA	TRBJ1-4	CASRGPSRDKLFF	TGTGCCAGCAGGGGGCCATCTCGGGACAAACTGTTTTTT
14	NA	TRBV11-2	NA	TRBJ1-5	CASSLDIGGQPQHF	TGTGCCAGCAGCTTAGATATAGGGGGTCAGCCCCAGCATTTT
17	NA	TRBV23-1	NA	TRBJ2-3	CASSQSETGGETDTQYF	TGCGCCAGCAGTCAAAGTGAGACGGGTGGGGAGACAGATACGCAGTATTTT
13	NA	TRBV12-3/TRBV12-4	NA	TRBJ1-1	CASSFVAEAEAFF	TGTGCCAGCAGTTTTGTGGCGGAGGCTGAAGCTTTCTTT
13	NA	TRBV5-1	NA	TRBJ1-1	CASSSGMNTEAFF	TGCGCCAGCAGCTCCGGTATGAACACTGAAGCTTTCTTT
16	NA	TRBV11-2	TRBD1	TRBJ2-1	CASSYSAPGGRDEQFF	TGTGCCAGCAGCTACAGCGCCCCAGGGGGTAGGGATGAGCAGTTCTTC
15	NA	TRBV19	NA	TRBJ1-2	CASSIDTGFGDGYTF	TGTGCCAGTAGTATAGACACAGGGTTTGGAGATGGCTACACCTTC
14	NA	TRBV6-5	TRBD1	TRBJ2-2	CASSAGGHTGELFF	TGTGCCAGCAGCGCAGGGGGCCACACCGGGGAGCTGTTTTTT
19	few	TRBV18	NA	TRBJ2-7	CASSPLVPDGTTSSYEQYF	TGTGCCAGCTCACCACTCGTTCCCGACGGGACGACATCCTCCTACGAGCAGTACTTC
15	NA	TRBV12-2	NA	TRBJ1-1	CASRLARQGNTEAFF	TGTGCAAGTCGCTTAGCGCGGCAGGGAAACACTGAAGCTTTCTTT
16	NA	TRBV7-3	TRBD2	TRBJ2-2	CASSPLAGGRSGELFF	TGTGCCAGCAGCCCACTAGCGGGAGGGAGGTCCGGGGAGCTGTTTTTT
16	NA	TRBV5-4	TRBD1	TRBJ2-6	CASSPGQGLGANVLTF	TGTGCCAGCAGCCCGGGACAGGGGTTGGGGGCCAACGTCCTGACTTTC
13	NA	TRBV7-3	NA	TRBJ2-2	CASSARNTGELFF	TGTGCCAGCAGCGCACGTAACACCGGGGAGCTGTTTTTT
15	NA	TRBV5-5	NA	TRBJ2-7	CASSFGPTRFDRQYF	TGTGCCAGCAGCTTCGGACCCACGAGATTTGATCGGCAGTACTTC
15	once	TRBV5-1	TRBD1	TRBJ2-1	CASSLDRGGINEQFF	TGCGCCAGCAGCCTGGACAGGGGAGGTATCAATGAGCAGTTCTTC
16	NA	TRBV24-1	TRBD2	TRBJ2-7	CATSDPRAGTSYEQYF	TGTGCCACCAGTGATCCTAGAGCGGGAACCTCCTACGAGCAGTACTTC
12	NA	TRBV2	TRBD2	TRBJ2-5	CASTRGEETQYF	TGTGCCAGCACCCGGGGGGAGGAGACCCAGTACTTC
15	NA	TRBV6-5	TRBD1	TRBJ2-1	CASRTGAGSYNEQFF	TGTGCCAGCAGAACAGGGGCAGGCTCCTACAATGAGCAGTTCTTC
15	once	TRBV30	TRBD1	TRBJ2-2	CAWRTGGARAGELFF	TGTGCCTGGAGGACAGGGGGGGCTCGGGCCGGGGAGCTGTTTTTT
14	NA	TRBV28	NA	TRBJ1-5	CASSTQLGNQPQHF	TGTGCCAGCAGTACCCAATTGGGCAATCAGCCCCAGCATTTT
14	NA	TRBV11-2	NA	TRBJ2-7	CASSLETGPYEQYF	TGTGCCAGCAGCTTAGAGACGGGCCCTTACGAGCAGTACTTC
15	NA	TRBV6-5	NA	TRBJ1-2	CASSYSTAGAGSYTF	TGTGCCAGCAGTTACTCGACCGCAGGGGCCGGTTCCTACACCTTC
11	once	TRBV7-2	NA	TRBJ2-7	CASSLSYEQYF	TGTGCCAGCAGCTTGAGCTACGAGCAGTACTTC
13	NA	TRBV27	NA	TRBJ2-7	CASSMPEGYEQYF	TGTGCCAGCAGTATGCCGGAAGGCTACGAGCAGTACTTC
12	once	TRBV29-1	NA	TRBJ1-2	CSVEDRYDGYTF	TGCAGCGTTGAAGACCGATACGATGGCTACACCTTC
15	NA	TRBV29-1	NA	TRBJ1-6	CSVTLPGGVNSPLHF	TGCAGCGTAACTCTCCCGGGAGGAGTAAATTCACCCCTCCACTTT
18	NA	TRBV27	TRBD2	TRBJ2-5	CASSPARTSVLLGETQYF	TGTGCCAGCAGCCCCGCGCGGACTAGCGTTCTCTTGGGGGAGACCCAGTACTTC
14	NA	TRBV7-9	NA	TRBJ2-3	CASSFGLSTDTQYF	TGTGCCAGCAGCTTTGGACTGAGCACAGATACGCAGTATTTT
12	NA	TRBV7-6	NA	TRBJ2-1	CASSYSRHEQFF	TGTGCCAGCAGCTACAGCCGGCATGAGCAGTTCTTC
13	NA	TRBV6-5	TRBD1	TRBJ2-1	CASKQGGYNEQFF	TGTGCCAGCAAACAGGGGGGCTACAATGAGCAGTTCTTC
15	NA	TRBV28	TRBD1	TRBJ2-7	CASSPGTGEFYEQYF	TGTGCCAGCAGCCCCGGGACAGGGGAATTCTACGAGCAGTACTTC
16	NA	TRBV5-1	TRBD2	TRBJ2-1	CASSSLLAAHSNEQFF	TGCGCCAGCAGCTCCTTGCTAGCGGCGCACTCAAATGAGCAGTTCTTC
16	NA	TRBV11-2	NA	TRBJ1-1	CASSFNSGVVNTEAFF	TGTGCCAGCAGCTTCAACTCTGGGGTGGTGAACACTGAAGCTTTCTTT
14	NA	TRBV7-3	TRBD2	TRBJ2-5	CASSRSGGQETQYF	TGTGCCAGCAGCCGCTCGGGAGGGCAAGAGACCCAGTACTTC
14	NA	TRBV5-4	NA	TRBJ2-7	CASSFGEAGLRQYF	TGTGCCAGCAGCTTTGGTGAAGCAGGTCTAAGGCAGTACTTC
16	NA	TRBV7-6	TRBD1	TRBJ1-1	CASSKGTGTLNTEAFF	TGTGCCAGCAGCAAAGGGACAGGGACGCTGAACACTGAAGCTTTCTTT
15	NA	TRBV2	NA	TRBJ2-2	CASSRWSANTGELFF	TGTGCCAGCAGCAGATGGTCTGCGAACACCGGGGAGCTGTTTTTT
11	NA	TRBV6-5	NA	TRBJ1-2	CASMGTKGYTF	TGTGCCAGCATGGGAACGAAAGGCTACACCTTC
15	NA	TRBV4-1	NA	TRBJ1-2	CASSQVSGINYGYTF	TGCGCCAGCAGCCAAGTTTCAGGTATTAACTATGGCTACACCTTC
15	NA	TRBV4-3	NA	TRBJ1-1	CASSQDYRGNTEAFF	TGCGCCAGCAGCCAAGATTATCGGGGTAACACTGAAGCTTTCTTT
12	NA	TRBV12-3/TRBV12-4	NA	TRBJ2-5	CASNGREETQYF	TGTGCCAGCAACGGGCGGGAAGAGACCCAGTACTTC
13	NA	TRBV10-2	NA	TRBJ1-1	CASSEFEGTEAFF	TGCGCCAGCAGTGAGTTCGAGGGCACTGAAGCTTTCTTT
17	once	TRBV30	TRBD1	TRBJ1-2	CAWSAPGGGPRSYGYTF	TGTGCCTGGAGTGCGCCCGGAGGGGGCCCAAGATCCTATGGCTACACCTTC
15	once	TRBV7-9	NA	TRBJ1-5	CASSRGDGNNQPQHF	TGTGCCAGCAGCCGTGGGGACGGGAACAATCAGCCCCAGCATTTT
14	NA	TRBV9	NA	TRBJ1-1	CASSVGWGNTEAFF	TGTGCCAGCAGCGTCGGGTGGGGGAACACTGAAGCTTTCTTT
16	NA	TRBV4-3	NA	TRBJ2-1	CASSSYFGTSYNEQFF	TGCGCCAGCAGCTCGTACTTTGGGACTTCCTACAATGAGCAGTTCTTC
15	once	TRBV18	TRBD1	TRBJ2-7	CASSLPGTGAYEQYF	TGTGCCAGCTCCCTGCCCGGGACAGGGGCCTACGAGCAGTACTTC